A selection of T cell receptor beta chains follows, all from one sample in a study of spatial heterogeneity in lung cancer. TCRdb independently ran MiXCR on the 5' RACE reads; one entry per CDR3 protein. Seen here are under 40,000 distinct CDR3 sequences, 5% to 5.5% observed once, and the top ten hold about a quarter. Sequenced material: PBMCs, taken at surgery. The receptors shown here come from a female donor with early-stage non-small cell lung cancer. The CDR3 runs from the conserved cysteine through the conserved F or W. Each record gives: J gene, clone size, D gene, V gene, CDR3 protein, CDR3 DNA. D genes are given only for firm matches. Rows may omit the clone size; those that give it use once, few, many or a size class.

TRBJ1-6	few	TRBD1	TRBV5-4	CASSPAGQPGRMALHF	TGTGCCAGCAGCCCTGCGGGACAGCCGGGGCGAATGGCCCTCCACTTT
TRBJ1-2	many	-	TRBV10-3	CAISEAGLPITF	TGTGCCATCAGTGAGGCTGGACTGCCCATAACCTTC
TRBJ1-2	medium-sized	-	TRBV3-1	CASSQERGQIYGYTF	TGTGCCAGCAGCCAAGAACGGGGGCAGATCTATGGCTACACCTTC
TRBJ2-6	many	TRBD1	TRBV6-2/TRBV6-3	CASSQLTSTGDSGANVLTF	TGTGCCAGCAGTCAGCTTACTTCGACAGGGGATTCTGGGGCCAACGTCCTGACTTTC
TRBJ1-1	-	-	TRBV2	CASRAGLNTEAFF	TGTGCCAGCAGAGCCGGTTTAAATACTGAAGCTTTCTTT
TRBJ1-2	many	TRBD1	TRBV7-9	CASSLSGTGRYGYTF	TGTGCCAGCAGCTTGAGTGGGACAGGGAGATATGGCTACACCTTC
TRBJ2-3	many	-	TRBV2	CASTYTDTQYF	TGTGCCAGCACCTACACAGATACGCAGTATTTT
TRBJ2-6	-	-	TRBV25-1	CASSESSTGGANVLTF	TGTGCCAGCAGTGAATCGTCGACGGGAGGGGCCAACGTCCTGACTTTC
TRBJ2-5	many	-	TRBV5-1	CASSLDPNSASQETQYF	TGCGCCAGCAGCTTGGACCCCAACAGTGCGAGTCAAGAGACCCAGTACTTC
TRBJ1-6	-	-	TRBV5-1	CASRTDSASSYNSPLHF	TGCGCCAGCAGAACGGACAGCGCCAGCTCCTATAATTCACCCCTCCACTTT
TRBJ1-6	few	-	TRBV7-8	CASSSDIAPLHF	TGTGCCAGCAGCTCAGATATAGCTCCCCTCCACTTT
TRBJ2-7	many	-	TRBV7-9	CASSLVAASYEQYF	TGTGCCAGCAGCTTAGTAGCGGCCTCCTACGAGCAGTACTTC
TRBJ2-7	many	TRBD1	TRBV27	CASSEPRDRRRLEQYF	TGTGCCAGCAGTGAACCCAGGGACAGGCGACGGCTCGAGCAGTACTTC
TRBJ1-1	many	-	TRBV3-1	CASSQGPGAFF	TGTGCCAGCAGCCAAGGCCCCGGAGCTTTCTTT
TRBJ1-4	many	-	TRBV5-4	CASSEGEGREKLFF	TGTGCCAGCAGCGAGGGAGAGGGGCGTGAAAAACTGTTTTTT
TRBJ1-5	many	TRBD1	TRBV29-1	CSGTGGSNQPQHF	TGCAGCGGCACAGGGGGTTCCAATCAGCCCCAGCATTTT
TRBJ1-2	many	-	TRBV20-1	CSAVPQGSVDYGYTF	TGCAGTGCCGTCCCACAGGGCAGCGTAGATTATGGCTACACCTTC
TRBJ2-1	many	TRBD1	TRBV7-2	CASSLELTGGRNEQFF	TGTGCCAGCAGCTTAGAATTGACAGGGGGCAGGAATGAGCAGTTCTTC
TRBJ1-2	-	-	TRBV18	CASSLDSIYGYTF	TGTGCCAGCTCACTGGACAGCATTTATGGCTACACCTTC
TRBJ2-5	many	-	TRBV24-1	CATSDPRVIQETQYF	TGTGCCACCAGTGATCCGAGAGTCATCCAAGAGACCCAGTACTTC
TRBJ2-2	many	-	TRBV12-3/TRBV12-4	CASSFIGELFF	TGTGCCAGCAGTTTTATCGGGGAGCTGTTTTTT
TRBJ2-3	many	-	TRBV29-1	CSVGGRGAGTDTQYF	TGCAGCGTTGGGGGCAGGGGCGCGGGCACAGATACGCAGTATTTT
TRBJ1-2	-	-	TRBV6-5	CASSYRAGYGYTF	TGTGCCAGCAGTTACAGGGCAGGGTATGGCTACACCTTC
TRBJ2-1	many	TRBD2	TRBV4-2	CASSQDTSGGANEQFF	TGTGCCAGCAGCCAAGATACTAGCGGGGGGGCCAATGAGCAGTTCTTC
TRBJ2-3	many	TRBD1	TRBV6-2/TRBV6-3	CASSDRTGGTDTQYF	TGTGCCAGCAGTGACCGGACAGGGGGCACAGATACGCAGTATTTT
TRBJ2-5	many	-	TRBV12-3/TRBV12-4	CASSARTARSETQYF	TGTGCCAGCAGTGCGCGGACAGCACGATCGGAGACCCAGTACTTC
TRBJ2-3	many	-	TRBV4-3	CASSQDLFQLPYTQYF	TGCGCCAGCAGCCAAGATTTGTTTCAGCTCCCTTATACGCAGTATTTT
TRBJ1-4	many	TRBD1	TRBV20-1	CSAHDRAGFNEKLFF	TGCAGTGCCCACGACAGGGCAGGCTTCAATGAAAAACTGTTTTTT